Shown below are 19 T cell receptor beta chains from a single sample sequenced in a study of blood T cell repertoires in COVID-19. Method: immunoSEQ multiplex PCR; TCRdb's copy keeps in-frame clones and lacks some. The table records some 290,000 clones, over 65% of them present only once. Sequencing was carried out using peripheral blood. The receptors originated from a man in his 60s who had recovered from COVID-19.

The gene calls are TRBV15 and TRBJ2-1, with 11 bases aligning to TRBD1. This CDR3 contains 16 residues. V lost 1 base, J lost 9 bases, and 8 bases stayed unmatched. The germline V gene encodes CDR1 LNHNV and CDR2 YYDKDF (reference sequence). The CDR3 DNA sequence: TGTGCCACCAGCAGAGGGGGACAGGGGGGAACGGGTGAGCAGTTCTTC. Its translation: CATSRGGQGGTGEQFF.

The rearrangement uses TRBV11-2 and TRBJ2-1; TRBD1 is a possible D gene (5 bases). The CDR3 length is 12 residues. Germline CDR1 reads SGHAT; CDR2 reads FQNNGV. Trimming removed 10 bases from V and 8 bases from J, with 15 bases in between. This CDR3 reads CATRSGPYEQFF. Here the CDR3 DNA reads TGTGCCACGAGGTCAGGGCCGTATGAGCAGTTCTTC. Together with reference TRBV11-2 and TRBJ2-1, the CDR3 gives the full variable domain: EAGVAQSPRYKIIEKRQSVAFWCNPISGHATLYWYQQILGQGPKLLIQFQNNGVVDDSQLPKDRFSAERLKGVDSTLKIQPAKLEDSAVYLCATRSGPYEQFFGPGTRLTVL.

A few counts support this clone. The chain uses TRBV6-5 and TRBJ2-1; 9 bases align to TRBD2. V was pared by 2 bases and J by 8 bases, with 10 bases of the junction left unmatched. This CDR3 spans 16 amino acids. The germline V gene has CDR1 MNHEY and CDR2 SVGAGI. The CDR3 nucleotides read TGTGCCAGCAGTTACGGTGGCGGGAGGGCGTTGCATGAGCAGTTCTTC. It specifies CASSYGGGRALHEQFF.

Points on this clone: Other DNA sequences within the sample encode an identical CDR3. This rearrangement joins TRBV5-1 to TRBJ2-7, with 7 bases aligning to TRBD1. J gave up 0 bases and V 4 bases, and 4 bases lay outside the gene matches. The germline CDR1 and CDR2 sequences are SGHRS and YFSETQ. The CDR3 is 14 residues long. The CDR3 nucleotides read TGCGCCAGCAGCAGAGGGGACAGCTCCTACGAGCAGTACTTC. Protein: CASSRGDSSYEQYF. Variable domain in full (rest from reference TRBV5-1 and TRBJ2-7): KAGVTQTPRYLIKTRGQQVTLSCSPISGHRSVSWYQQTPGQGLQFLFEYFSETQRNKGNFPGRFSGRQFSNSRSEMNVSTLELGDSALYLCASSRGDSSYEQYFGPGTRLTVT.

The chain employs TRBV2 and TRBJ2-5, with 9 bases fitting TRBD2. The germline V gene has CDR1 SNHLY and CDR2 FYNNEI. This CDR3 has 14 residues. J gave up 5 bases and V 5 bases, and 6 bases lay outside the gene matches. In DNA, the CDR3 is TGTGCCAGCAGTCTAGCGGGGCTTCGGGAGACCCAGTACTTC. Translating gives CASSLAGLRETQYF. Full variable domain (missing parts from reference TRBV2 and TRBJ2-5): EPEVTQTPSHQVTQMGQEVILRCVPISNHLYFYWYRQILGQKVEFLVSFYNNEISEKSEIFDDQFSVERPDGSNFTLKIRSTKLEDSAMYFCASSLAGLRETQYFGPGTRLLVL.

The V and J genes are TRBV19 and TRBJ1-2, with D unclear. This CDR3 is built from 12 residues. CDR1 and CDR2 (germline): LNHDA, SQIVND (reference sequence). V lost 3 bases, J lost 2 bases, and 4 bases lay in between. The CDR3 bases are TGTGCCAGTAGTATCCGGAACTATGGCTACACCTTC. Translation gives CASSIRNYGYTF. The whole variable domain, remainder taken from reference TRBV19 and TRBJ1-2, is DGGITQSPKYLFRKEGQNVTLSCEQNLNHDAMYWYRQDPGQGLRLIYYSQIVNDFQKGDIAEGYSVSREKKESFPLTVTSAQKNPTAFYLCASSIRNYGYTFGSGTRLTVV.

This clone appeared a few times. The V call is TRBV19, the J call TRBJ2-1, with 9 bases that match TRBD2. The length of the CDR3 is 16 residues. CDR1 and CDR2 (germline): LNHDA, SQIVND (reference sequence). With V trimmed by 1 base and J by 7 bases, 8 bases remained unmatched. The CDR3 DNA reads TGTGCCAGTAGTATAGGCGGAAGCGGGAGGAATAATGAGCAGTTCTTC. Translating it yields CASSIGGSGRNNEQFF.

This chain's CDR3 is CASSPLFF. Written as DNA, the CDR3 is TGTGCCAGCAGCCCCCTCTTCTTT. The J gene is TRBJ1-1, the V gene TRBV7-9, with D uncertain. This CDR3 has 8 residues. V dropped 5 bases and J dropped 14 bases, with 6 bases sitting between them. Germline V CDR1 and CDR2: SEHNR, FQNEAQ (reference sequence).

This sequence joins TRBV5-1 and TRBJ2-5; 11 bases are shared with TRBD1. With V trimmed by 0 bases and J by 2 bases, 3 bases remained unmatched. CDR1 is SGHRS and CDR2 is YFSETQ in the germline V gene. The CDR3 has 16 residues. The CDR3 nucleotides are TGCGCCAGCAGCTTGGGCGGGACAGGGGGTCAAGAGACCCAGTACTTC. It yields the protein CASSLGGTGGQETQYF.

CDR3 in amino acids: CASSLDLLVNEQFF. The DNA for the CDR3 is TGTGCCAGCAGCTTAGATCTCCTAGTCAATGAGCAGTTCTTC. This chain links TRBV11-2 with TRBJ2-1; D not certain. Trimming removed 0 bases from V and 6 bases from J, with 9 bases in between. Looked up from germline, CDR1 is SGHAT and CDR2 is FQNNGV. This CDR3 contains 14 residues.

The genes are TRBV28 and TRBJ1-2, with TRBD1 matching over 7 bases. The V gene's germline CDR1 is MDHEN and CDR2 SYDVKM. This CDR3 comprises 13 residues. J gave up 2 bases and V 7 bases, and 4 bases lay outside the gene matches. The CDR3 reads CASKTTGNYGYTF. CDR3 nucleotide sequence: TGTGCCAGCAAAACGACAGGGAACTATGGCTACACCTTC.

The rearrangement links TRBV15 to TRBJ2-5; D may correspond to TRBD1 or TRBD2 (5 bases each). Germline values: CDR1 LNHNV, CDR2 YYDKDF (reference sequence). The CDR3 has 15 amino acids. Trimming removed 7 bases from V and 2 bases from J, with 17 bases in between. The CDR3 DNA is TGTGCCACCAACAGGAGGAGAACGGCGCAAGAGACCCAGTACTTC. Its protein is CATNRRRTAQETQYF. Drawing the rest from reference TRBV15 and TRBJ2-5, the complete variable domain is DAMVIQNPRYQVTQFGKPVTLSCSQTLNHNVMYWYQQKSSQAPKLLFHYYDKDFNNEADTPDNFQSRRPNTSFCFLDIRSPGLGDTAMYLCATNRRRTAQETQYFGPGTRLLVL.

The chain joins TRBV4-1 to TRBJ2-7; 8 nucleotides agree with TRBD2. CDR3 length: 16 amino acids. Germline V gene sequence: CDR1 MGHRA, CDR2 YSYEKL. Trimming took 3 bases from V and 2 from J; bases not matched to a gene: 9. The CDR3 DNA is TGCGCCAGCAGCCAGCTCCCCGGGACTAGTCCCTACGAGCAGTACTTC. Protein: CASSQLPGTSPYEQYF.

V and J are TRBV19 and TRBJ2-2; 8 positions agree with TRBD1. Germline lookup yields CDR1 LNHDA and CDR2 SQIVND (reference sequence). The length of the CDR3 is 15 residues. Trimming at V came to 7 bases and at J to 4 bases, leaving 8 bases not matched to a gene. The CDR3 sequence is CASKSRGRGTGELFF. CDR3 DNA sequence: TGTGCCAGTAAATCCAGGGGGCGCGGCACCGGGGAGCTGTTTTTT.

The V and J genes are TRBV6-5 and TRBJ2-1; a possible D gene is TRBD2 (6 bases). Germline V gene sequence: CDR1 MNHEY, CDR2 SVGAGI. The germline V and J ends were trimmed by 8 bases and 5 bases, with 13 bases remaining between them. CDR3 length: 13 residues. The CDR3 DNA is TGTGCCAGCCGGGGGACTCCCAACAATGAGCAGTTCTTC. Protein sequence: CASRGTPNNEQFF.

The J gene is TRBJ1-2, the V gene TRBV3-1 (or the pseudogene TRBV3-2), with a possible D match to TRBD1 (6 bases). The CDR3 covers 15 residues. Trimming pared 1 base from V and 6 bases from J, leaving 15 bases between. Germline values: CDR1 LGHDT, CDR2 YNNKEL (reference sequence). As DNA, the CDR3 is TGTGCCAGCAGCCAAGGGGGGGGGCAGATGAATGGCTACACCTTC. It is translated as CASSQGGGQMNGYTF.

The J gene is TRBJ2-7, the V gene TRBV5-4, with 10 positions matching TRBD2. Germline CDR1 is SGHNT and CDR2 is YYREEE (reference sequence). The V and J ends lost 1 base and 6 bases, in that order; junction bases with no gene match: 4. The CDR3 consists of 14 residues. CDR3 DNA sequence: TGTGCCAGCAGCTTGCAGCGGGGGGGTGGCGAGCAGTACTTC. This translates into CASSLQRGGGEQYF.

The CDR3 DNA follows: TGTGCCAGCAGTCTATCCACAGGGCTTGAGCAGTTCTTC. It encodes CASSLSTGLEQFF. The genes are TRBV6-6 and TRBJ2-1, with D possibly matching TRBD1 (6 bases). The V end lost 5 bases, the J end lost 9 bases, and 14 bases lay between the germline ends. Germline V gene lookup returns CDR1 MNHNY and CDR2 SVGAGI (reference sequence). CDR3 length: 13 residues.

This clone is a singleton in its sample. The chain uses TRBV18 and TRBJ1-2, with 7 bases aligning to TRBD1. The CDR3 has 15 amino acids. V trimming: 1 base; J trimming: 5 bases; junction bases outside the gene matches: 7. Germline values: CDR1 KGHSH, CDR2 LQKENI. CDR3 sequence reads: CASSPQTGDRYGYTF. Written as DNA, the CDR3 is TGTGCCAGCTCACCACAAACAGGGGACCGATATGGCTACACCTTC.